A single sample is the source of the 2 T cell receptor beta chains below, sequenced in a study of cytomegalovirus exposure and HLA in healthy donors. The primer mix had 60 Vbeta and 13 Jbeta primers. Clones were sequenced by immunoSEQ multiplex PCR, and TCRdb holds only the in-frame ones, with some missing. The sample gives more than 85,000 clones, roughly three quarters of which show up once; roughly 8.9% is in the top ten. Input material: PBMCs. The source is a male donor in good health and CMV-seropositive.

The CDR3 DNA follows: TGTGCCAGCAGGGGGACAGGGGGGGAGACCCAGTACTTC. Amino acids: CASRGTGGETQYF. The chain combines TRBV6-1 with TRBJ2-5; 11 bases are shared with TRBD1. Germline V gene sequence: CDR1 MNHNS, CDR2 SASEGT. The CDR3 has 13 amino acids. V was clipped by 6 bases and J by 5 bases; unmatched bases: 2.

The gene calls are TRBV28 and TRBJ2-7, with TRBD2 matching over 7 bases. The V gene's germline CDR1 is MDHEN and CDR2 SYDVKM. Unmatched junction bases numbered 9, after V lost 5 bases and J lost 2 bases. The CDR3 is 15 amino acids. CDR3 in amino acids: CASSTFSGGTYEQYF. The CDR3 DNA sequence: TGTGCCAGCAGTACCTTTTCGGGGGGAACCTACGAGCAGTACTTC.